This T cell receptor beta chain was obtained from a study of cytomegalovirus exposure and HLA in healthy donors. PCR employed 60 Vbeta and 13 Jbeta primers. Here immunoSEQ multiplex PCR was the method, and the copy in TCRdb shows in-frame clones only, minus some. The data show about 69,000 clones, roughly 71% seen once. This clone was detected once. What it binds is not known. Study-wide results and limits: Roughly even sequencing depth across donors was the assumption behind the presence/absence analyses.

The source of this sequence is a woman aged 55-75 years in good health and CMV-seropositive. The source material was PBMCs.

Here the CDR3 reads CASSHYMNTEAFF. The CDR3, as DNA: TGTGCCAGCAGCCATTACATGAACACTGAAGCTTTCTTT. The chain carries TRBV7-3 and TRBJ1-1; D is unresolved. V gave up 5 bases and J gave up 0 bases, with 7 bases separating them. Germline loops: CDR1 SGHTA, CDR2 FQGTGA. This CDR3 comprises 13 residues. The full variable domain, with the rest looked up from reference TRBV7-3 and TRBJ1-1, is GAGVSQTPSNKVTEKGKYVELRCDPISGHTALYWYRQSLGQGPEFLIYFQGTGAADDSGLPNDRFFAVRPEGSVSTLKIQRTERGDSAVYLCASSHYMNTEAFFGQGTRLTVV.